Detailed here is one T cell receptor beta chain. Its antigen is as yet unknown. The data originate from a study of persistence of HIV-infected CD4 T cells. The stimulus was an HIV-1 Gag 15-mer peptide pool, 1 ug/peptide/mL. CD40L/CD69 double-negative CD45RO-high memory CD4+ T cells were collected. This was the immunoSEQ version 4 assay in survey mode. The data were produced by immunoSEQ multiplex PCR, yet TCRdb's version contains in-frame clones alone and is incomplete. This sample has roughly 60,000 clones; about 81% occur once, and the top ten carry about 1.8%. Germline values: CDR1 SGHTA, CDR2 FQGNSA. The CDR3 is made up of 13 amino acids. V gave up 5 bases and J gave up 8 bases, with 15 bases separating them.

The sequenced sample was CD4+ T cells sorted from PBMCs after approximately 20-hour stimulation, obtained from a patient who received antiretroviral therapy. This sequence joins TRBV7-2 and TRBJ1-2; tentatively, D is TRBD1 (5 bases). The sequence was obtained from an adult man with HIV who was CMV-seropositive. Here the CDR3 reads CASSPRGLRGYTF. In nucleotides, the CDR3 is TGTGCCAGCAGCCCCCGGGGCCTGCGGGGCTACACCTTC.